These 15 T cell receptor beta chains were sequenced from one sample in a study of T-cell reconstitution after alpha-beta-depleted transplantation in children. Unique molecular identifiers were incorporated into the prepared TCRbeta library. One entry per CDR3 protein, called by TCRdb with MiXCR from the PCR reads. The sample records about 500,000 distinct CDR3 sequences, about 30% being singletons. This material consisted of PBMCs from the stem cell graft donor, taken from the stem cell graft. The receptors come from a human donor who donated a stem cell graft to a child with aplastic anemia.

J is TRBJ1-6 and V is TRBV30, with 7 bases that match TRBD1. V shed 3 bases and J 9 bases; nucleotides not matched to a gene: 8. CDR1 is GTSNPN and CDR2 is SVGIG in the germline V gene (reference sequence). CDR3 length equals 14 residues. CDR3 DNA sequence: TGTGCCTGGAGCACTAGACAGGGCTCTTCACCCCTCCACTTT. Translation: CAWSTRQGSSPLHF.

This clonotype was seen more than once but under ten times. The chain recombines TRBV7-2 with TRBJ2-2, with D perhaps matching TRBD2 (6 bases). The CDR3 has 12 residues. The germline gives CDR1 SGHTA, CDR2 FQGNSA. Trimming took off 4 bases at V and 6 bases at J, with 6 bases between the two ends. The CDR3 DNA follows: TGTGCCAGCAGCTGGGAGGCCGGGGAGCTGTTTTTT. Translation: CASSWEAGELFF.

This clonotype was observed a handful of times. V and J are TRBV29-1 and TRBJ2-1; TRBD1 matches 7 bases. Trimming cost V 6 bases and J 0 bases; bases outside gene matches: 8. Per germline, CDR1 SQVTM and CDR2 ANQGSEA. The length of the CDR3 is 15 residues. The CDR3 protein is CSVVGQQSSYNEQFF. The CDR3, as DNA: TGCAGCGTCGTGGGACAGCAGAGCTCCTACAATGAGCAGTTCTTC.

The sample holds a few counts of this clonotype. The rearrangement uses TRBV6-6 and TRBJ1-2; D is unresolved. CDR1 and CDR2 from the germline V gene are MNHNY and SVGAGI (reference sequence). Trimming stripped 0 bases from V and 9 bases from J, with 8 bases between. The CDR3 sequence is 12 residues long. The CDR3 sequence is CASSYSPDSYTF. The CDR3 DNA reads as TGTGCCAGCAGTTACTCGCCCGATAGCTACACCTTC.

This clonotype occurred a few times. The chain links TRBV4-2 to TRBJ1-4, with D perhaps matching TRBD1 (5 bases). Deletions cut 1 base from V and 7 bases from J, with 13 bases between. The CDR3 is made up of 15 amino acids. Germline V lookup: CDR1 LGHNA, CDR2 YNFKEQ. CDR3 DNA sequence: TGTGCCAGCAGCCAAGTTCAGGGCGGACGTGAAAAACTGTTTTTT. It translates to CASSQVQGGREKLFF.

The J gene is TRBJ2-7, the V gene TRBV28; no reliable D call. The germline V and J ends were trimmed by 6 bases and 7 bases, with 10 bases remaining between them. The CDR3 loop spans 11 amino acids. Germline values: CDR1 MDHEN, CDR2 SYDVKM. The DNA for the CDR3 is TGTGCCAGCAGGTCAACTGGGGAGCAGTACGTC. It specifies CASRSTGEQYV.

This chain links TRBV18 with TRBJ2-7; D possibly corresponds to TRBD2 (7 bases). This CDR3 is built from 14 residues. The germline V gene encodes CDR1 KGHSH and CDR2 LQKENI. Trimming pared 6 bases from V and 3 bases from J, leaving 15 bases between. CDR3 residues: CASSPGGGSYEQYV. CDR3 in DNA: TGTGCCAGCTCCCCCGGGGGCGGGAGCTACGAGCAGTACGTC.

This chain links TRBV18 with TRBJ2-5; 7 positions agree with TRBD1. CDR1 and CDR2 (germline): KGHSH, LQKENI. V trimming: 6 bases; J trimming: 2 bases; junction bases outside the gene matches: 9. The CDR3 runs to 15 residues. The CDR3 nucleotides read TGTGCCAGCTCGCCCCTCGGGACAGAGCAAGAGACCCAGTACTTC. Translation: CASSPLGTEQETQYF.

The chain couples TRBV7-9 to TRBJ2-2; 11 bases are a match to TRBD2. V shed 4 bases, J shed 2 bases, and the junction held 6 bases outside the gene matches. Germline CDR1 is SEHNR and CDR2 is FQNEAQ (reference sequence). The CDR3 extends over 17 amino acids. CDR3 in amino acids: CASSWRSGRANTGELFF. Here the CDR3 DNA reads TGTGCCAGCAGCTGGCGTAGCGGGAGGGCCAACACCGGGGAGCTGTTTTTT.

In its sample, this clonotype was seen many times. The chain couples TRBV5-6 to TRBJ1-1; D is possibly TRBD1 (6 bases). The V end lost 0 bases, the J end lost 3 bases, and 6 bases lay between the germline ends. Per the germline V gene, CDR1 is SGHDT and CDR2 is YYEEEE. The CDR3 extends over 13 amino acids. CDR3 nucleotides: TGTGCCAGCAGCTTGGACAGGGACACTGAAGCTTTCTTT. This gives the protein CASSLDRDTEAFF.

This clonotype came up a few times. V gene TRBV5-1 combines with J gene TRBJ1-2; D is uncertain. Germline V lookup: CDR1 SGHRS, CDR2 YFSETQ. The ends were cut back, 4 bases at V and 10 bases at J, with 11 bases in the middle. The CDR3 has 11 residues. The CDR3 here is CASSPGRYYTF. CDR3 sequence (DNA): TGCGCCAGCAGCCCGGGCCGTTACTACACCTTC.

This clonotype was seen more than once but under ten times. V gene TRBV7-2 combines with J gene TRBJ2-7; 12 bases are shared with TRBD2. Per germline, CDR1 SGHTA and CDR2 FQGNSA. The CDR3 has 16 amino acids. The V gene end was trimmed by 5 bases and the J gene end by 4 bases; junction bases not matched to a gene: 9. As DNA, the CDR3 is TGTGCCAGCAGCGCGGGACTAGCGGGTTTATCGTACGAGCAGTACTTC. It encodes CASSAGLAGLSYEQYF.

This chain uses TRBV29-1 with TRBJ2-7; no reliable D call. Per the germline V gene, CDR1 is SQVTM and CDR2 is ANQGSEA. The CDR3 runs to 10 residues. Trimming took off 6 bases at V and 3 bases at J, with 6 bases between the two ends. CDR3 residues: CSVELYEQYV. The DNA for the CDR3 is TGCAGCGTGGAGCTCTACGAGCAGTACGTC.

This clonotype appeared a single time. The chain recombines TRBV25-1 with TRBJ2-1; TRBD2 might be the D (6 bases). From germline, CDR1 is MGHDK and CDR2 SYGVNS. This CDR3 has 15 residues. Deletions cut 0 bases from V and 4 bases from J, with 10 bases between. For the CDR3, the DNA is TGTGCCAGCAGTGAATATAGAGGGAGGTACAATGAGCAGTTCTTC. This codes for CASSEYRGRYNEQFF.

This clonotype was counted a few times. The junction differs from germline at one of its ends, possibly a read error. The chain links TRBV4-2 to TRBJ2-7; 7 bases map to TRBD2. CDR1 LGHNA and CDR2 YNFKEQ come from the germline V gene. The CDR3 is made up of 15 amino acids. Here the CDR3 reads CASSQASSSGYEQYF. CDR3 in DNA: TGTGCCAGCAGTCAAGCGTCCTCTAGCGGATACGAGCAGTACTTC.